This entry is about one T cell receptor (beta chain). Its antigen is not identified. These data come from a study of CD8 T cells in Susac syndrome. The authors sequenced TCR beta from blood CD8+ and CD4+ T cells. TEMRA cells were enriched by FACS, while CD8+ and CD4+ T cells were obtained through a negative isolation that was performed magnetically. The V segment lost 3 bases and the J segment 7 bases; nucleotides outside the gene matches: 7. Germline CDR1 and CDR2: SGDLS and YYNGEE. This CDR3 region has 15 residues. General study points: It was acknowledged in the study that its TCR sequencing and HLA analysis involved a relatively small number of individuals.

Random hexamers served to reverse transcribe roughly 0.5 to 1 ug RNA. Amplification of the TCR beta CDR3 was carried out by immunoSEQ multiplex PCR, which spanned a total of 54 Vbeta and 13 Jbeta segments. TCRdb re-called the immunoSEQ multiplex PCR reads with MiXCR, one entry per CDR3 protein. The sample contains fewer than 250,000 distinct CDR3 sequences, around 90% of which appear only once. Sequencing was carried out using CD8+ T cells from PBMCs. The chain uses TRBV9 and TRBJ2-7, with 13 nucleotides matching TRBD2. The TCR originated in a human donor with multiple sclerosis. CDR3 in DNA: TGTGCCAGCAGCGCTGAGGGACTAGCGGGAAGGGAGCAGTACTTC. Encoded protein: CASSAEGLAGREQYF. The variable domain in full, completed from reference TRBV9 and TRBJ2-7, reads DSGVTQTPKHLITATGQRVTLRCSPRSGDLSVYWYQQSLDQGLQFLIQYYNGEERAKGNILERFSAQQFPDLHSELNLSSLELGDSALYFCASSAEGLAGREQYFGPGTRLTVT.